The source of this TCR beta chain is a study of post-analysis software for immune sequencing data (dated by TCRdb to about 2015). About the study as a whole: The recorded disease courses included relapsing-remitting, secondary progressive and progressive-relapsing multiple sclerosis, and some patients had no subtype annotation. A subset of samples was prepared in parallel using single-end sample barcoding, then pooled and co-amplified after Illumina adapter ligation. The multiple sclerosis patient repertoires were compared with 10 to 12 previously published healthy control repertoires from donors aged roughly 6 to 27 years.

What the authors observed across the whole study: Patients showed significantly higher frequencies than controls for about 5 TRBV segments, among them TRBV5-6, TRBV5-1 and TRBV20-1. Direct clustering with F measure showed strong co-clustering of samples prepared in the same batch, prompting a batch-effect correction. The control group was slightly older than the multiple sclerosis patient group. Normalized Chao1 diversity was significantly lower in multiple sclerosis patients than controls, suggesting substantial peripheral T-cell clonal expansion.

The library was obtained by PCR. The instrument was an Illumina HiSeq 2500. To reduce PCR and sequencing biases, unique molecular identifiers were built into the TCR beta cDNA libraries. Approximately 500,000 cDNA molecules were obtained for every 1 to 10 million input T cells, so each molecule roughly corresponded to one T cell. The same protocol used for the earlier healthy control dataset was applied to prepare and sequence the patient libraries. Within a given batch, samples were prepared together, multiplexed and sequenced on the same HiSeq lane. Per the authors' processing: Raw barcoded reads were processed with MIGEC, and single-read molecular identifier groups were discarded before consensus assembly and CDR3 extraction. Clonotype tables were post-analysed with VDJtools, and diversity was normalized by down-sampling all datasets to the smallest sample size. Repertoire overlap clustering matched CDR3 amino acid but not nucleotide sequences to correct batch-related cross-sample contamination. Using fastp trimming at Q25 and MiXCR clonotype assembly, TCRdb reanalyzed the public sequencing data and kept in-frame beta chains. Each record represents a unique CDR3 protein, reported with the most common genes and DNA among its rows. The V and J calls shown here were made by TCRdb, not taken from the authors' results. Within this sample are around 770,000 distinct CDR3 sequences, with around 46% of them counted one time only. The top ten hold over 4.5% of the sample.

To demonstrate the VDJtools post-analysis software, TCR beta repertoires were profiled from the peripheral blood of about 14 young patients with multiple sclerosis. The multiple sclerosis patients were children and adolescents between about 6 and 15 years of age. As concerns this clonotype: Its antigen remains undetermined. Base-call qualities are not available, and no considerably larger clone is one nucleotide away.

V was cut back by 0 bases and J by 6 bases, leaving a gap of 11 bases between them. The germline V gene (reference sequence) gives CDR1 as DFQATT and CDR2 as SNEGSKA. Its CDR3 holds 13 amino acids, cysteine through phenylalanine. CDR3 DNA is the only sequence kept; it has 39 bases, read in frame from the first base. Sequenced: blood. The V and J segments used are TRBV20-1 and TRBJ1-2; the D gene is unclear. The receptor was isolated from a girl under 18 with multiple sclerosis. The bases read TGCAGTGCTAGAGATCGGGAAGGGAATGGCTACACCTTC. It is translated as CSARDREGNGYTF.